These T cell receptor beta chains were read from a single sample in a study of beta chain features in type 1 diabetes. Assay: immunoSEQ multiplex PCR; the TCRdb copy retains only in-frame clones and omits some. Of 860,000 or so clones listed, about 17% are singletons. Material for sequencing was naive CD4+ T cells from blood. These receptors came from a woman under 30 in good health. CDR3s include the opening cysteine and the closing phenylalanine or tryptophan. Each record gives: V gene, clone size, J gene, D gene, CDR3 length, CDR3 DNA, CDR3 protein. A D gene is named only where the DNA matches it firmly. The size entry is marked missing in some rows and otherwise reads once, few, many or a size class.

>TRBV19|NA|TRBJ1-5|NA|16
TGTGCCAGTAGTATTGGTTTAGGAGATAGCAATCAGCCCCAGCATTTT
CASSIGLGDSNQPQHF
>TRBV5-8|NA|TRBJ1-1|NA|8
TGTGCCAGCAGCGAAGCTTTCTTT
CASSEAFF
>TRBV5-1|NA|TRBJ2-7|NA|14
TGCGCCAGCAGCTTGTTGGCCAAAACCGCCGAGCAGTACTTC
CASSLLAKTAEQYF
>TRBV28|NA|TRBJ2-2|NA|12
TGTGCCAGCAGTTTCCGGGCAGGTCGGCTGTTTTTT
CASSFRAGRLFF
>TRBV6-1|NA|TRBJ2-7|TRBD1|13
TGTGCCAGCAGCGACCTGAATTCAGGGGGCATAGACTTC
CASSDLNSGGIDF
>TRBV6-6|NA|TRBJ2-1|TRBD2|16
TGTGCCAGCAGTTCTTCTCGCGGGAGCTCCTACAATGAGCAGTTCTTC
CASSSSRGSSYNEQFF
>TRBV6-1|NA|TRBJ2-4|TRBD1|14
TGTGCCAGCAGTGCTGGACAGGGCTATGACATTCAGTACTTC
CASSAGQGYDIQYF
>TRBV15|NA|TRBJ2-2|NA|17
TGTGCCACCAGCAGAGATGAAATAGTAGGAAACACCGGGGAGCTGTTTTTT
CATSRDEIVGNTGELFF
>TRBV5-1|few|TRBJ2-7|NA|15
TGCGCCAGCAGCTTGTTCGAATGGAAGCAGTACGAGCAGTACTTC
CASSLFEWKQYEQYF
>TRBV28|few|TRBJ1-2|NA|16
TGTGCCAGCACCACCGGGGGTCTAATTTCTAACTATGGCTACACCTTC
CASTTGGLISNYGYTF
>TRBV5-5|few|TRBJ2-1|TRBD2|15
TGTGCCAGCAGATCCAGCGGGAGCAGGAGCAATGAGCAGTTCTTC
CASRSSGSRSNEQFF
>TRBV5-1|NA|TRBJ2-7|NA|15
TGCGCCAGCAGCCACTACTGGGGAGGATCCTACGAGCAGTACTTC
CASSHYWGGSYEQYF
>TRBV10-3|few|TRBJ1-1|NA|12
TGTGCCACGCAGGGAAGTGGAGCAGAAGCTTTCTTT
CATQGSGAEAFF
>TRBV14|NA|TRBJ2-6|NA|15
TGTGCCAGCAGCCTATTAGGAAGTGGGGCCAACGTCCTGACTTTC
CASSLLGSGANVLTF
>TRBV4-2|few|TRBJ2-1|TRBD1|15
TGTGCCAGCAGCCAAGGACAGGGCGGATACAATGAGCAGTTCTTC
CASSQGQGGYNEQFF
>TRBV29-1|few|TRBJ2-7|TRBD1|14
TGCAGCGTTGGGTTCCGGGACAGGGGTTACGAGCAGTACTTC
CSVGFRDRGYEQYF
>TRBV28|NA|TRBJ2-7|TRBD2|14
TGTGCCAGCAGTAAACTAGCGGTCACCTACGAGCAGTACTTC
CASSKLAVTYEQYF
>TRBV7-3|NA|TRBJ2-1|TRBD2|14
TGTGCCAGCAGCCCACGGACTAGCTTAAATGAGCAGTTCTTC
CASSPRTSLNEQFF
>TRBV5-1|NA|TRBJ2-6|NA|15
TGCGCCAGCAGCGGTGGGAGATCTGGGGCCAACGTCCTGACTTTC
CASSGGRSGANVLTF
>TRBV5-6|few|TRBJ1-1|NA|11
TGTGCCAGCAGCTTGGGACCTGAAGCTTTCTTT
CASSLGPEAFF
>TRBV6-5|NA|TRBJ2-3|TRBD2|15
TGTGCCAGCAGTTACGGCGGGAGGGCCACAGATACGCAGTATTTT
CASSYGGRATDTQYF
>TRBV19|few|TRBJ2-5|TRBD2|15
TGTGCCAGTAGTATTTCGCCTAGCGGGAGAGAGACCCAGTACTTC
CASSISPSGRETQYF
>TRBV7-9|NA|TRBJ1-4|NA|15
TGTGCCAGCAGCCAGTGGGATCGCGGGAACGAAAAACTGTTTTTT
CASSQWDRGNEKLFF
>TRBV6-5|few|TRBJ2-5|NA|13
TGTGCCAGCAAGGGAACGGGGAGAGAGACCCAGTACTTC
CASKGTGRETQYF
>TRBV11-2|NA|TRBJ1-2|NA|13
TGTGCCAGCAGCTTAGGACAGGACTATGGCTACACCTTC
CASSLGQDYGYTF
>TRBV20-1|NA|TRBJ1-2|NA|11
TGCAGTTGCCGCTGGGCGGGGGGCTACACCTTC
CSCRWAGGYTF
>TRBV28|few|TRBJ1-5|NA|16
TGTGCCAGCAGTACATTAGGGGGGGGTCTAAATCAGCCCCAGCATTTT
CASSTLGGGLNQPQHF
>TRBV7-8|few|TRBJ1-5|NA|13
TGTGCCAGCAGCTTGATTGGCGATCAGCCCCAGCATTTT
CASSLIGDQPQHF
>TRBV20-1|few|TRBJ2-1|NA|11
TGCAGTGCTGTAGGGCACAATGAGCAGTTCTTC
CSAVGHNEQFF
>TRBV19|NA|TRBJ2-2|NA|16
TGTGCCAGTAGTATAAGGCAGTCTTCAGGCACCGGGGAGCTGTTTTTT
CASSIRQSSGTGELFF
>TRBV7-3|NA|TRBJ2-5|NA|13
TGTGCCAGCAGCTTAGCTCCAACGGAGACCCAGTACTTC
CASSLAPTETQYF
>TRBV7-2|NA|TRBJ2-1|NA|14
TGTGCCAGCAGCCAAGCCGCGCGCTACAATGAGCAGTTCTTC
CASSQAARYNEQFF
>TRBV15|NA|TRBJ2-5|NA|14
TGTGCCACCAGCAGACCAGGGGTCCAAGAGACCCAGTACTTC
CATSRPGVQETQYF
>TRBV28|NA|TRBJ2-5|NA|15
TGTGCCAGCAGTTCTAGTTCTACGGGCCAAGAGACCCAGTACTTC
CASSSSSTGQETQYF
>TRBV7-8|few|TRBJ2-7|NA|14
TGTGCCAGCAGCCCTCGACGGAGGGAATACGAGCAGTACTTC
CASSPRRREYEQYF
>TRBV7-8|NA|TRBJ2-1|NA|15
TGTGCCAGCAGCTTACCAGGGACGGGTTACAATGAGCAGTTCTTC
CASSLPGTGYNEQFF
>TRBV29-1|NA|TRBJ1-2|NA|15
TGCAGCGTTCCCCAGGCCCATACAGGAGACTATGGCTACACCTTC
CSVPQAHTGDYGYTF
>TRBV10-3|NA|TRBJ2-7|TRBD2|16
TGTGCCATCAGTGAGTGGTTAGCGGGAGAGCCTTACGAGCAGTACTTC
CAISEWLAGEPYEQYF
>TRBV6-6|NA|TRBJ2-5|NA|13
TGTGCCAGCAGTTATGGGCCACAAGAGACCCAGTACTTC
CASSYGPQETQYF
>TRBV7-8|NA|TRBJ2-3|NA|14
TGTGCCAGCAGCTACAGGAGCAACACAGATACGCAGTATTTT
CASSYRSNTDTQYF
>TRBV5-4|NA|TRBJ1-1|NA|13
TGTGCCAGCAGCCGGGACCCGAACACTGAAGCTTTCTTT
CASSRDPNTEAFF
>TRBV29-1|few|TRBJ2-3|NA|16
TGCAGCGTTGAAGGGCCCGAGGAGGGGCCCCCAGATACGCAGTATTTT
CSVEGPEEGPPDTQYF
>TRBV28|NA|TRBJ2-3|NA|16
TGTGCCAGCAGTCCGCCCGAGGGCGTCCCCACAGATACGCAGTATTTT
CASSPPEGVPTDTQYF
>TRBV7-9|few|TRBJ2-1|NA|13
TGTGCCAGCAGCCCCCAGGGGTACAATGAGCAGTTCTTC
CASSPQGYNEQFF
>TRBV29-1|few|TRBJ2-7|NA|13
TGCAGCGTTGCCCGGGACGGTCTCTACGAGCAGTACTTC
CSVARDGLYEQYF
>TRBV2|NA|TRBJ2-5|NA|13
TGTGCCAGCAGGTCGGACACTCGGGGGACCCAGTACTTC
CASRSDTRGTQYF
>TRBV4-2|few|TRBJ2-5|NA|15
TGTGCCAGCAGCCAAGATCCGGACTTCCAAGAGACCCAGTACTTC
CASSQDPDFQETQYF
>TRBV7-9|NA|TRBJ2-7|NA|12
TGTGTCAGCAGCCACCAGCCCGGCGAGCAGTACTTC
CVSSHQPGEQYF
>TRBV7-3|few|TRBJ2-3|NA|14
TGTGCCAGCAGCACCAGAGGGCCCACAGATACGCAGTATTTT
CASSTRGPTDTQYF
>TRBV6-6|few|TRBJ1-2|TRBD1|14
TGTGCCAGCTTCTACCCAACAGGGGGCGATGGCTACACCTTC
CASFYPTGGDGYTF
>TRBV15|few|TRBJ2-1|TRBD2|16
TGTGCCACCAGCAGAGTGCCGGGACTAGGGAGCAATGAGCAGTTCTTC
CATSRVPGLGSNEQFF